The sequence of this T cell receptor (beta chain) was determined in a study of monozygotic twins with inflammatory bowel disease. Findings of the study overall: Separate T cell subtypes could not be resolved from one another. Among IBD patients, fewer clonotypes were shared with others than among healthy twins, especially with disease activity.

The total RNA came straight from whole blood, and T cells were not sorted beforehand. The authors made each sample's cDNA in eight separate reactions. TCRdb re-called the 5' RACE reads and shows each CDR3 protein once, DNA omitted. With about 380,000 distinct CDR3 sequences in the sample, the ten largest clones hold 2.5% to 3%. Details on this clonotype: Its antigen is currently unknown.

The CDR3 is made up of 12 amino acids. Germline V gene lookup returns CDR1 SGHTA and CDR2 FQGNSA. What was sequenced was blood. The clonotype comes from a human donor with ulcerative colitis or Crohn's disease, or a healthy co-twin of an affected twin (not recorded which). The V gene is TRBV7-2, the J gene TRBJ2-1; TCRdb returns TRBD1, unconfirmable since there is no DNA. CDR3 amino acids: CASSTRTGRQFF. The whole variable domain, filled in from reference TRBV7-2 and TRBJ2-1, reads GAGVSQSPSNKVTEKGKDVELRCDPISGHTALYWYRQSLGQGLEFLIYFQGNSAPDKSGLPSDRFSAERTGGSVSTLTIQRTQQEDSAVYLCASSTRTGRQFFGPGTRLTVL.